The source of this T cell receptor beta chain is a study of early T cells in non-severe SARS-CoV-2 infection. MiXCR, run by TCRdb on the 5' RACE reads, gives a single entry per CDR3 protein. The table includes 55,000 to 70,000 distinct CDR3 sequences, around 12% detected once. From germline, CDR1 is MNHNY and CDR2 SVGAGI (reference sequence). V trimming: 6 bases; J trimming: 4 bases; junction bases outside the gene matches: 11. The CDR3 runs to 15 residues. This clonotype was recorded at least ten times. This chain links TRBV6-6 with TRBJ1-2; the match to TRBD1 covers 7 bases. The sequence was obtained from an adult who was a healthcare worker with PCR-confirmed SARS-CoV-2 infection or an uninfected control (not recorded which). The donor label of this sample is uncertain. Here the sequenced sample was whole blood, taken at baseline. Here the CDR3 DNA reads TGTGCCAGCAGATCAAACACCTGGACAGGCTATGGCTACACCTTC. Amino acid sequence: CASRSNTWTGYGYTF.